Listed below are T cell receptor beta chains from one sample, sequenced in a study of CD8 T cells in Susac syndrome. Via MiXCR, TCRdb re-called the immunoSEQ multiplex PCR reads, giving one row per CDR3 protein. Among some 210,000 distinct CDR3 sequences listed, approximately 94% were seen once. The sample comprised CD4+ T cells from PBMCs. Receptor source: a human donor with Susac syndrome. The CDR3 runs from the conserved cysteine through the conserved F or W. D genes are given only for firm matches. Clone size is given for some rows only: seen once, a few or many times, or a class if the clone is expanded.

D | size | J | V | DNA | CDR3
- | - | TRBJ2-7 | TRBV28 | TGTGCCAGCAGTTGGGGGTCGGGGGAGCAGTACTTC | CASSWGSGEQYF
- | once | TRBJ2-5 | TRBV19 | TGTGCCAGTAGCGGGGGGCGTACGGAGACCCAGTACTTC | CASSGGRTETQYF
- | - | TRBJ2-2 | TRBV12-3/TRBV12-4 | TGTGCCAGCAGTCCCAACCTCGGAGAGGGGGACGGGGAGCTGTTTTTT | CASSPNLGEGDGELFF
- | - | TRBJ1-5 | TRBV6-2/TRBV6-3 | TGTGCCAGCAGGAATCCCCCGGGTCAGCCCCAGCATTTT | CASRNPPGQPQHF
TRBD1 | - | TRBJ1-5 | TRBV5-1 | TGCGCCAGCAGCTTGTACCGGGACAGGGGGCGCGAATATCAGCCCCAGCATTTT | CASSLYRDRGREYQPQHF
- | - | TRBJ1-2 | TRBV30 | TGTGCCTGGAGGATACAGGGACCTTATTATGGCTACACCTTC | CAWRIQGPYYGYTF
TRBD2 | - | TRBJ2-4 | TRBV2 | TGTGCCAGCACTGGACTAGCGGGGGGACTAGCCAAAAACATTCAGTACTTC | CASTGLAGGLAKNIQYF
- | - | TRBJ2-7 | TRBV6-1 | TGTGCCAGCAGCCTCGCCGACACCCTGGGCGAGCAGTACTTC | CASSLADTLGEQYF
- | - | TRBJ2-7 | TRBV5-4 | TGTGCCAGCAGCTTATCGGGACTCCCCTCCTACGAGCAGTACTTC | CASSLSGLPSYEQYF
- | - | TRBJ2-6 | TRBV11-2 | TGTGCCAGCAGCTTTCCCCAGGGGGGAAGGGCCAACGTCCTGACTTTC | CASSFPQGGRANVLTF
- | - | TRBJ1-1 | TRBV11-3 | TGTGCCAGCAGCTTAGACGGCACTGAAGCTTTCTTT | CASSLDGTEAFF
- | once | TRBJ1-4 | TRBV28 | TGTGCCAGCAGTTATAGGTTTAATGAAAAACTGTTTTTT | CASSYRFNEKLFF
- | - | TRBJ1-2 | TRBV7-3 | TGTGCCAGCAGCCCGGCCGGGACACCCCGAGGTGGCTATGGCTACACCTTC | CASSPAGTPRGGYGYTF
TRBD1 | - | TRBJ2-1 | TRBV20-1 | TGCAGTGCTACGGACAGGGGTAACAATGAGCAGTTCTTC | CSATDRGNNEQFF
- | - | TRBJ1-5 | TRBV24-1 | TGTGCCACCAGTTACGGTGGGGATAGCAATCAGCCCCAGCATTTT | CATSYGGDSNQPQHF
- | - | TRBJ2-7 | TRBV9 | TGTGCCAGCAGCGCCTCTCCGCGGGGCTCTTCCTACGAGCAGTACTTC | CASSASPRGSSYEQYF
- | - | TRBJ2-1 | TRBV9 | TGTGCCAGCAGCGTTACGTTTTCCTACAATGAGCAGTTCTTC | CASSVTFSYNEQFF
- | - | TRBJ1-1 | TRBV29-1 | TGCAGCGCCAGTGGGGGGAACACTGAAGCTTTCTTT | CSASGGNTEAFF
- | - | TRBJ1-4 | TRBV18 | TGTGCCAGCTCACCTTCGAGCGAGGAGTTAGATGAAAAACTGTTTTTT | CASSPSSEELDEKLFF
- | - | TRBJ2-7 | TRBV5-6 | TGTGCCAGCAGCCGGCCGGGACCGAACTACGAGCAGTACTTC | CASSRPGPNYEQYF
- | - | TRBJ1-2 | TRBV19 | TGTGCCAGTACCCAGGGAGGCCCTGCTCTCCCCGGCAACTATGGCTACACCTTC | CASTQGGPALPGNYGYTF
- | - | TRBJ2-6 | TRBV25-1 | TGTGCCAGCAGTAGAGACTTCTCCTCTGGGGCCAACGTCCTGACTTTC | CASSRDFSSGANVLTF
TRBD1 | - | TRBJ1-1 | TRBV30 | TGTGCCTGGAGTGCGAGACAGGGTTTCGCTGAAGCTTTCTTT | CAWSARQGFAEAFF
TRBD1 | - | TRBJ2-5 | TRBV14 | TGTGCCAGCAGCCCACGACAGGGGGCCGGGGAGACCCAGTACTTC | CASSPRQGAGETQYF
- | - | TRBJ1-2 | TRBV3-1 | TGTGCCAGCAGCCAAGTCAACTCAGGGTCCCGGCCTGGCTACACCTTC | CASSQVNSGSRPGYTF
- | - | TRBJ1-2 | TRBV4-2 | TGTGCCAGCAGCCAAGCAAACGGACCCGTACACTATGGCTACACCTTC | CASSQANGPVHYGYTF
- | - | TRBJ1-2 | TRBV4-1 | TGCGCCAGCAGCCCACCGGGGTTCAACTATGGCTACACCTTC | CASSPPGFNYGYTF
- | - | TRBJ1-2 | TRBV20-1 | TGCAGTGCTAGAGATCCCCGGCAGGGTCATGGCTACACCTTC | CSARDPRQGHGYTF
- | - | TRBJ2-2 | TRBV27 | TGTGCCAGCGCCCTCGAGGCCGAGCTTACCGGGGAGCTGTTTTTT | CASALEAELTGELFF
TRBD2 | - | TRBJ2-1 | TRBV20-1 | TGCAGTGCTAGACGGACTAGCGGGGGTCTGAATGAGCAGTTCTTC | CSARRTSGGLNEQFF